The 3 T cell receptor beta chains given below trace back to one sample, sequenced in a study of blood T cells in healthy people across ages. A second PCR, run for about 7 to 11 cycles, used a sample-barcoded 5' primer plus a J-beta primer mix. TCRdb independently ran MiXCR on the 5' RACE reads; one entry per CDR3 protein. Seen here are approximately 880,000 distinct CDR3 sequences, around 49% observed once, and the top ten hold around an eighth. Sequences were obtained from blood. The receptors stem from a man younger than 40 in good health.

This clonotype was counted between two and nine times. The chain couples TRBV20-1 to TRBJ2-7; D is unresolved. The germline gives CDR1 DFQATT, CDR2 SNEGSKA (reference sequence). This CDR3 comprises 12 residues. The V end lost 3 bases, the J end lost 3 bases, and 9 bases lay between the germline ends. The chain's CDR3 is CSARTLDYEQYF. DNA for the CDR3: TGCAGTGCTAGGACCTTGGACTACGAGCAGTACTTC.

This clonotype was picked up a small number of times. The rearrangement links TRBV12-3 or TRBV12-4 to TRBJ2-1, with no clear D. The CDR3 has 14 amino acids. V lost 5 bases to trimming and J lost 3 bases, with 11 bases between them. In DNA, the CDR3 is TGTGCCAGCAGTGTCACCAGGCTCTACAATGAGCAGTTCTTC. Translation: CASSVTRLYNEQFF.

The chain employs TRBV7-9 and TRBJ2-1; tentative D call: TRBD2 (6 bases). Per the germline V gene, CDR1 is SEHNR and CDR2 is FQNEAQ (reference sequence). V lost 5 bases to trimming and J lost 2 bases, with 16 bases between them. The CDR3 covers 16 residues. CDR3 sequence: CASSGRVGGAYNEQFF. The CDR3, as DNA: TGTGCCAGCAGCGGAAGGGTGGGGGGAGCCTACAATGAGCAGTTCTTC.